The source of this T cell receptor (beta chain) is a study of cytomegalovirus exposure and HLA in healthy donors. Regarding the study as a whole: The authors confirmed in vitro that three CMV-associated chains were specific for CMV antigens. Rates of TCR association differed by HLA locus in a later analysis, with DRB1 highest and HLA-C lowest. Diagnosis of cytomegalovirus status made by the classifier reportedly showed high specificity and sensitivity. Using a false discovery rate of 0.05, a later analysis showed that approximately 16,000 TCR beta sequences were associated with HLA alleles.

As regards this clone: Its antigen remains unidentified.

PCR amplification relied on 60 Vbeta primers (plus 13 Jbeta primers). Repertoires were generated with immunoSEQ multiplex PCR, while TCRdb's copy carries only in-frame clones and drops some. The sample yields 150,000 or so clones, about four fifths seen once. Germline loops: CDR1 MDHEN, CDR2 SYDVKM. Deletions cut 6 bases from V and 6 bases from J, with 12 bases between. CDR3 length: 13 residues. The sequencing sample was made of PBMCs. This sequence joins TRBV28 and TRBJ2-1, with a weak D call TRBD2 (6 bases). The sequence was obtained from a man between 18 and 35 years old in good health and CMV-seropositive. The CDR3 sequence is CASSFGRSNEQFF. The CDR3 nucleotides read TGTGCCAGCAGCTTCGGGAGAAGCAATGAGCAGTTCTTC.